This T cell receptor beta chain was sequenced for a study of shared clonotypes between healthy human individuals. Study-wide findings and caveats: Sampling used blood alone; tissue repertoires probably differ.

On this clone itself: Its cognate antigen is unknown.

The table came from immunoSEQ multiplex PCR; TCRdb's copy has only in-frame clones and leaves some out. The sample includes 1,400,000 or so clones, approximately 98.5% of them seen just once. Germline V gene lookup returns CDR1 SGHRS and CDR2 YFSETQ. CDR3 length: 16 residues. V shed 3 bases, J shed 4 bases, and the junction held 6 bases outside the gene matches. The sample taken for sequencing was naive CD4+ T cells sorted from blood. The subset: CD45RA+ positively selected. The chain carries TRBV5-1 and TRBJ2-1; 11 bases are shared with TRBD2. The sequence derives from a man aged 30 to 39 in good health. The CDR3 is CASSSAASGRYNEQFF. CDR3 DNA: TGCGCCAGCAGCTCCGCCGCTAGCGGGAGGTACAATGAGCAGTTCTTC.